The 14 T cell receptor beta chains below were found in one sample sequenced in a study of CD8 T cells in Susac syndrome. The RNA input was roughly 0.45 to 1 ug, and it was reverse transcribed with random hexamers. TCRdb independently ran MiXCR on the immunoSEQ multiplex PCR reads; one entry per CDR3 protein. The sample shows around 130,000 distinct CDR3 sequences, 94% of them seen only once. The source material was CD4+ T cells from PBMCs. All receptors come from a human donor in good health.

This clonotype was observed a single time. This CDR3 is CSVDSQGLGVQHF. DNA for the CDR3: TGCAGCGTTGATTCCCAGGGCCTGGGGGTGCAGCATTTT. The V and J genes are TRBV29-1 and TRBJ1-5, with a weak D call TRBD1 (5 bases). The germline V gene has CDR1 SQVTM and CDR2 ANQGSEA. The CDR3 runs to 13 residues. Deletions cut 3 bases from V and 13 bases from J, with 19 bases between.

The DNA of the CDR3 is TGTGCCAGCAGCAAGGCAGGGGTGAACACTGAAGCTTTCTTT. Protein: CASSKAGVNTEAFF. The chain combines TRBV21-1 with TRBJ1-1; the listed D gene, TRBD1, was not tested against the DNA. TRBV21-1 is described as a pseudogene. The CDR3 length is 14 residues.

The chain is built from TRBV29-1 and TRBJ1-1; no definite D call. The CDR3 has 13 amino acids. Germline CDR1 and CDR2: SQVTM and ANQGSEA. Between the trimmed V and J ends, which lost 4 bases and 1 base, there was a span of 10 bases. The CDR3 DNA reads TGCAGCGTTGCCTCACAGAGGAACACTGAAGCTTTCTTT. Translation: CSVASQRNTEAFF.

This clonotype showed up just once. This chain connects TRBV29-1 to TRBJ2-2, with TRBD1 identical over 8 bases. Per germline, CDR1 SQVTM and CDR2 ANQGSEA. This CDR3 spans 13 amino acids. J lost 7 bases, V lost 7 bases, and 8 bases had no gene match. The CDR3 DNA follows: TGCAGCGGCGGCCAGGGGGCAGACGGGGAGCTGTTTTTT. This gives the protein CSGGQGADGELFF.

The chain links TRBV29-1 to TRBJ1-1; D remains ambiguous. Trimming left V 1 base short and J 4 bases short, with 13 bases between. The CDR3 has 14 residues. Germline lookup yields CDR1 SQVTM and CDR2 ANQGSEA. The CDR3 region has the DNA TGCAGCGTTGAAGGGCCGAGTCGGAGCACTGAAGCTTTCTTT. It translates to CSVEGPSRSTEAFF.

The chain combines TRBV27 with TRBJ1-1, with D uncertain. Germline values: CDR1 MNHEY, CDR2 SMNVEV (reference sequence). The CDR3 runs to 13 residues. V dropped 5 bases and J dropped 7 bases, with 14 bases sitting between them. CDR3 region: CASSRGNSLEAFF. CDR3 DNA: TGTGCCAGCAGTAGAGGCAACAGTCTTGAAGCTTTCTTT.

The rearrangement uses TRBV6-5 and TRBJ2-5; the match to TRBD2 covers 7 bases. V gave up 4 bases and J gave up 5 bases; unmatched junction bases: 7. The CDR3 spans 14 residues. CDR1 is MNHEY and CDR2 is SVGAGI in the germline V gene. The CDR3 here is CASSWTRKVETQYF. The CDR3 bases are TGTGCCAGCAGTTGGACTAGGAAAGTGGAGACCCAGTACTTC.

J is TRBJ1-1 and V is TRBV7-9; D is possibly TRBD1 (5 bases). V was clipped by 1 base and J by 2 bases, with 11 bases between them. From germline, CDR1 is SEHNR and CDR2 FQNEAQ (reference sequence). There are 15 residues in the CDR3. CDR3 sequence: CASSLGAGGNTEAFF. CDR3 DNA: TGTGCCAGCAGCTTAGGGGCGGGGGGTAACACTGAAGCTTTCTTT. The whole variable domain, remainder taken from reference TRBV7-9 and TRBJ1-1, is DTGVSQNPRHKITKRGQNVTFRCDPISEHNRLYWYRQTLGQGPEFLTYFQNEAQLEKSRLLSDRFSAERPKGSFSTLEIQRTEQGDSAMYLCASSLGAGGNTEAFFGQGTRLTVV.

The CDR3 loop reads CASSDHSGANVLTF. DNA for the CDR3: TGTGCCAGCAGTGACCACTCTGGGGCCAACGTCCTGACTTTC. The rearrangement joins TRBV25-1 to TRBJ2-6; the D is unclear. The CDR3 length is 14 residues. Per the germline V gene, CDR1 is MGHDK and CDR2 is SYGVNS. V lost 3 bases, J lost 0 bases, and 3 bases lay in between.

The gene calls are TRBV3-1 and TRBJ2-1; 8 positions match TRBD1. J gave up 8 bases and V 2 bases, and 8 bases lay outside the gene matches. CDR1 and CDR2 from the germline V gene are LGHDT and YNNKEL (reference sequence). The CDR3 length is 15 residues. CDR3 in DNA: TGTGCCAGCAGCCAACTGGGTGGACAGGGTGATGAGCAGTTCTTC. Translated, it gives CASSQLGGQGDEQFF.

V gene TRBV5-4 combines with J gene TRBJ2-5; D gene ambiguous. V was trimmed by 0 bases and J by 9 bases, leaving 12 bases between them. The CDR3 totals 13 residues. Germline lookup yields CDR1 SGHNT and CDR2 YYREEE (reference sequence). This CDR3 is CASSLGAEGAQYF. The CDR3 DNA reads TGTGCCAGCAGCTTGGGAGCCGAAGGAGCCCAGTACTTC.

The sample holds one count of this clonotype. The genes are TRBV4-2 and TRBJ2-1; the match to TRBD2 covers 7 bases. The CDR3 sequence is 17 residues long. Germline V gene data show CDR1 as LGHNA and CDR2 as YNFKEQ. The V and J ends lost 0 bases and 7 bases, in that order; junction bases with no gene match: 12. CDR3 sequence (DNA): TGTGCCAGCAGCCAAGATCCGCCCAGCGGGATTATTAATGAGCAGTTCTTC. Its translation is CASSQDPPSGIINEQFF.

The chain uses TRBV27 and TRBJ1-2, with 9 bases aligning to TRBD1. This CDR3 comprises 15 residues. After removal of 3 bases from V and 7 bases from J, the junction contained 9 bases not matched to a gene. Germline-derived CDR1 and CDR2 are MNHEY and SMNVEV (reference sequence). The CDR3 sequence: CASSLGSGQGVGYTF. The CDR3 nucleotides read TGTGCCAGCAGTTTGGGATCGGGACAGGGAGTTGGCTACACCTTC.

The rearrangement joins TRBV29-1 to TRBJ2-7, with a tentative D call TRBD2 (6 bases). Trimming cost V 1 base and J 5 bases, with 21 bases left between them. Germline V CDR1 and CDR2: SQVTM, ANQGSEA. This CDR3 is 16 amino acids long. CDR3 sequence: CSVEAPRGGPPHEQYF. CDR3 DNA sequence: TGCAGCGTTGAAGCCCCCAGAGGAGGGCCTCCCCACGAGCAGTACTTC.